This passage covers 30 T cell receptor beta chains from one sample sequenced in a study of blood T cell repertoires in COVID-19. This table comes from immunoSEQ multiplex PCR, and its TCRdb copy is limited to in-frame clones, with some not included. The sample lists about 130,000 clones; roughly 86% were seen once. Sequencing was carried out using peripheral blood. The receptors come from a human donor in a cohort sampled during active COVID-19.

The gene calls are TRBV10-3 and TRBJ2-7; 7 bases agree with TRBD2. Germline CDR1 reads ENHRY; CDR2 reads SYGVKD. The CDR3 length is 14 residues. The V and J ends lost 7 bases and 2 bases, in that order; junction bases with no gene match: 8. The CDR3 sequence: CAITRAGPPYEQYF. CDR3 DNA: TGTGCCATCACCAGAGCGGGACCCCCCTACGAGCAGTACTTC.

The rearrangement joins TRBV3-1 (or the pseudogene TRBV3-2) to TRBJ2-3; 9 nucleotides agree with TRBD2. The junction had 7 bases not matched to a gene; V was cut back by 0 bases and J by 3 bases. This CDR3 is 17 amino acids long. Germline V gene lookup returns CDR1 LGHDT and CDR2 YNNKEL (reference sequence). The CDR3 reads CASSQDLRLAGTDTQYF. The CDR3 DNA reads TGTGCCAGCAGCCAAGATCTTAGGCTAGCGGGAACAGATACGCAGTATTTT.

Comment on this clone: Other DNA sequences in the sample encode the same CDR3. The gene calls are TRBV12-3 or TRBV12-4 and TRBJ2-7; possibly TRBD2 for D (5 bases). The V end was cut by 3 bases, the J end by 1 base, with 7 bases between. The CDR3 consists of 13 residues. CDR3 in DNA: TGTGCCAGCAGTTTGGCGGGTTCCTACGAGCAGTACTTC. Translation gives CASSLAGSYEQYF.

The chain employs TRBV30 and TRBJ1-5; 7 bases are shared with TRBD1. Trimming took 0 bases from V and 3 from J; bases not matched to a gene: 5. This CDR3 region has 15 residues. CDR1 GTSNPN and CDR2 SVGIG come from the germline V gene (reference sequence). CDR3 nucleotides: TGTGCCTGGAGTGTACACGGGACAGCCAATCAGCCCCAGCATTTT. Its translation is CAWSVHGTANQPQHF.

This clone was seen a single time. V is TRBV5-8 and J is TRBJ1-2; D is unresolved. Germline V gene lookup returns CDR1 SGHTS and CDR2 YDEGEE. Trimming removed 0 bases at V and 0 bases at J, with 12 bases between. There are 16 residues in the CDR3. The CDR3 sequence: CASSLALRLSNYGYTF. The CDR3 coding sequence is TGTGCCAGCAGCTTGGCCTTGAGGCTTTCTAACTATGGCTACACCTTC.

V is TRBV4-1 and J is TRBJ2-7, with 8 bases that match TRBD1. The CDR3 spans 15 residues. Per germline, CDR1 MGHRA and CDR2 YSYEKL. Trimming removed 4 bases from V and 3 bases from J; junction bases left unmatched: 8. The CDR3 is CASSPRTGLGYEQYF. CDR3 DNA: TGCGCCAGCAGCCCTCGGACAGGGTTGGGCTACGAGCAGTACTTC.

This CDR3 is CASRGTGSHGYTF. CDR3 coding DNA: TGTGCCAGCAGAGGGACAGGGTCGCATGGCTACACCTTC. V gene TRBV12-3 or TRBV12-4 combines with J gene TRBJ1-2, with 9 bases matching TRBD1. The CDR3 is 13 residues long. With 6 bases clipped from V and 6 bases from J, the junction kept 5 bases outside the gene matches.

CDR3 in DNA: TGTGCCAGCAGTTTTAGTCAGCCCCAGCATTTT. As protein: CASSFSQPQHF. J is TRBJ1-5 and V is TRBV28; D is undetermined. Trimming removed 3 bases at V and 6 bases at J, with 3 bases between. The CDR3 is 11 amino acids. CDR1 and CDR2 from the germline V gene are MDHEN and SYDVKM.

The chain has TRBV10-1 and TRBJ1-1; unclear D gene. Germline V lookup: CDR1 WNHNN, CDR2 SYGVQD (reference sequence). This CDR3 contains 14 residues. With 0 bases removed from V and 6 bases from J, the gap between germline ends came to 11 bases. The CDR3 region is CASSESKRRPEAFF. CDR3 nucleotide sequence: TGCGCCAGCAGTGAGTCGAAGCGCCGGCCTGAAGCTTTCTTT.

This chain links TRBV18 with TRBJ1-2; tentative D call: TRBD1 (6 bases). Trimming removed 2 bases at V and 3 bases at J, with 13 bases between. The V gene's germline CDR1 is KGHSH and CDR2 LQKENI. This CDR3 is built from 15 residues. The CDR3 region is CASSPAQGRDYGYTF. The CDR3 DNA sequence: TGTGCCAGCTCACCAGCCCAGGGGAGGGACTATGGCTACACCTTC.

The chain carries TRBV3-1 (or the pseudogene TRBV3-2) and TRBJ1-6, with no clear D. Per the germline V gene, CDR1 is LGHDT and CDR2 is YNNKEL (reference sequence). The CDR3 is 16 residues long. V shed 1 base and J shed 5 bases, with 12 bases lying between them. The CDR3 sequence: CASSQGYYRNNSPLHF. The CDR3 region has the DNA TGTGCCAGCAGCCAAGGGTACTACCGCAATAATTCACCCCTCCACTTT.

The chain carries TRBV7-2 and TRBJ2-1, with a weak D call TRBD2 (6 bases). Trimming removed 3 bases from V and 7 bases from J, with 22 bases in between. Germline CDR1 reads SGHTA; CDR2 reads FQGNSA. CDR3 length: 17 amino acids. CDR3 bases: TGTGCCAGCAGCTTCCACACCCCCTCGGGAGTACGGAATGAGCAGTTCTTC. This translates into CASSFHTPSGVRNEQFF.

In nucleotides, the CDR3 is TGTGCCAGCAGCTTAGTAGGGGCCTACGAGCAGTACTTC. This encodes CASSLVGAYEQYF. The chain has TRBV7-8 and TRBJ2-7; maybe TRBD1 (5 bases). Germline values: CDR1 SGHVS, CDR2 FQNEAQ. Trimming removed 1 base at V and 2 bases at J, with 6 bases between. This CDR3 region has 13 residues.

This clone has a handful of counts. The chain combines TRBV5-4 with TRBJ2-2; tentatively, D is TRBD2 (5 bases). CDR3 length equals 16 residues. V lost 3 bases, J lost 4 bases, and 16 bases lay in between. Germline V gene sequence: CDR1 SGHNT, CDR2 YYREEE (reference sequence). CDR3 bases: TGTGCCAGCAGCTCCGCGACACCCCGGGGCACCGGGGAGCTGTTTTTT. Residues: CASSSATPRGTGELFF.

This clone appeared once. The CDR3 bases are TGTGCCAGCAGTAGCGGGATAAAACTGTTTTTT. It specifies CASSSGIKLFF. The chain joins TRBV6-2 or TRBV6-3 to TRBJ1-4; D is unresolved. CDR1 and CDR2 (germline): MNHEY, SVGEGT. Trimming pared 5 bases from V and 10 bases from J, leaving 8 bases between. The CDR3 consists of 11 residues.

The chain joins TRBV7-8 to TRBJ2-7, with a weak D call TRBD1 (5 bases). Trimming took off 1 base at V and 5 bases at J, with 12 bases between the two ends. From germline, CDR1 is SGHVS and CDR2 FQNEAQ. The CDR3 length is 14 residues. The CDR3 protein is CASSLERGIHEQYF. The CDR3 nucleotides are TGTGCCAGCAGCTTAGAAAGGGGAATCCACGAGCAGTACTTC.

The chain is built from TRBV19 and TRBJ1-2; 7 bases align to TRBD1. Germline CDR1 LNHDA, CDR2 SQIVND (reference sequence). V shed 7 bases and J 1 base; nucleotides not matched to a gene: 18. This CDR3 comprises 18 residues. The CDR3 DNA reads TGTGCCAGTACCTCCGGGGGGGACAGAGATCTTTTTAACTATGGCTACACCTTC. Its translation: CASTSGGDRDLFNYGYTF.

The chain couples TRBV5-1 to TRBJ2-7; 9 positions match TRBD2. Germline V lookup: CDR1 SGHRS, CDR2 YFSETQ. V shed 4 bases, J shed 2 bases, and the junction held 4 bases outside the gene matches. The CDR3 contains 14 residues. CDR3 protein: CASSLSGSAYEQYF. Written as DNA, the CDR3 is TGCGCCAGCAGCCTTAGCGGGAGTGCCTACGAGCAGTACTTC.

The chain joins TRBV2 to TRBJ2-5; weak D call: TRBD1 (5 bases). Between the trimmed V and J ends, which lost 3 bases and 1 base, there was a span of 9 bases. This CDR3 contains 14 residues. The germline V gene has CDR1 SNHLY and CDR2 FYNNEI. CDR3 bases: TGTGCCAGCAGTGATGGGGCGGCCCAAGAGACCCAGTACTTC. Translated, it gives CASSDGAAQETQYF. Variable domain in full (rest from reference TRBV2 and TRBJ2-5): EPEVTQTPSHQVTQMGQEVILRCVPISNHLYFYWYRQILGQKVEFLVSFYNNEISEKSEIFDDQFSVERPDGSNFTLKIRSTKLEDSAMYFCASSDGAAQETQYFGPGTRLLVL.

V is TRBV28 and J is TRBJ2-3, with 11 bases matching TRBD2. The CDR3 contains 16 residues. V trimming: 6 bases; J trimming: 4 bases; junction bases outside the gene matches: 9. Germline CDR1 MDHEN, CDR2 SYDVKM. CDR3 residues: CASSHTSGSRADTQYF. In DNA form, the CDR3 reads TGTGCCAGCAGCCACACTAGCGGGAGCAGGGCAGATACGCAGTATTTT.

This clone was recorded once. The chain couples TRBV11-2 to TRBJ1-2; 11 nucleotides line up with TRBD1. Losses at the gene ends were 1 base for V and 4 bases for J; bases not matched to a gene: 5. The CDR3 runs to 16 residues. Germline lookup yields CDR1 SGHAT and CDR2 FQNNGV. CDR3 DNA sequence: TGTGCCAGCAGCTTAGGGACAGGGGGCGCGATCTATGGCTACACCTTC. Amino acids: CASSLGTGGAIYGYTF.

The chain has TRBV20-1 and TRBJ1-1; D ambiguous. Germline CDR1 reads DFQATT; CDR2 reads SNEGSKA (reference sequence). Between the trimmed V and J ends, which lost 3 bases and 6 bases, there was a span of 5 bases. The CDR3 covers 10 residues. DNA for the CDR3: TGCAGTGCTAGTCGCGCTGAAGCTTTCTTT. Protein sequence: CSASRAEAFF.

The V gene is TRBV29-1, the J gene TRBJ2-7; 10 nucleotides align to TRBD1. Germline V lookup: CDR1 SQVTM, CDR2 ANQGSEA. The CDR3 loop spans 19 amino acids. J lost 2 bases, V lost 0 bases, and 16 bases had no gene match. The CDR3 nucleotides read TGCAGCGTTGAAGAGAGGAAGTCCGAGGGGACAGGGGCCGCCTACGAGCAGTACTTC. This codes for CSVEERKSEGTGAAYEQYF.

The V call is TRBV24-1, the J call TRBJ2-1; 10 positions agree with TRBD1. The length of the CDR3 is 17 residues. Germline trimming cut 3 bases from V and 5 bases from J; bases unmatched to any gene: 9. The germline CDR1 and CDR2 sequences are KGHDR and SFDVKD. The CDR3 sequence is CATSDPRPGQGNNEQFF. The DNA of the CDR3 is TGTGCCACCAGTGATCCCCGTCCGGGACAGGGGAACAATGAGCAGTTCTTC.

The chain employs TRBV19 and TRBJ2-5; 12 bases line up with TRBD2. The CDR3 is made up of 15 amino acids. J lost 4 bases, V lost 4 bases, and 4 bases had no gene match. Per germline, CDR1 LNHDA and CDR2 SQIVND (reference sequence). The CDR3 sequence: CASSSPSGRGETQYF. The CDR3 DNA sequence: TGTGCCAGTAGTAGCCCTAGCGGGAGGGGAGAGACCCAGTACTTC.

Here the CDR3 reads CASRKQGLASTDTQYF. CDR3 DNA sequence: TGTGCCAGCAGGAAACAGGGACTAGCGAGCACAGATACGCAGTATTTT. The chain uses TRBV25-1 and TRBJ2-3, with 10 bases fitting TRBD2. The CDR3 consists of 16 residues. J lost 0 bases, V lost 6 bases, and 6 bases had no gene match. Germline CDR1 is MGHDK and CDR2 is SYGVNS. Using reference TRBV25-1 and TRBJ2-3 for the parts outside the CDR3, the full variable domain is EADIYQTPRYLVIGTGKKITLECSQTMGHDKMYWYQQDPGMELHLIHYSYGVNSTEKGDLSSESTVSRIRTEHFPLTLESARPSHTSQYLCASRKQGLASTDTQYFGPGTRLTVL.

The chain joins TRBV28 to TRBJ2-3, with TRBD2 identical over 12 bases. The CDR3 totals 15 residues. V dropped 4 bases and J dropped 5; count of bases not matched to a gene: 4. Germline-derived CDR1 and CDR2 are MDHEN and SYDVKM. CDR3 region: CASSSGTSGLDTQYF. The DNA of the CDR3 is TGTGCCAGCAGTTCCGGGACTAGCGGGTTAGATACGCAGTATTTT. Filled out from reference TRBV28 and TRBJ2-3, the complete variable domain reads DVKVTQSSRYLVKRTGEKVFLECVQDMDHENMFWYRQDPGLGLRLIYFSYDVKMKEKGDIPEGYSVSREKKERFSLILESASTNQTSMYLCASSSGTSGLDTQYFGPGTRLTVL.

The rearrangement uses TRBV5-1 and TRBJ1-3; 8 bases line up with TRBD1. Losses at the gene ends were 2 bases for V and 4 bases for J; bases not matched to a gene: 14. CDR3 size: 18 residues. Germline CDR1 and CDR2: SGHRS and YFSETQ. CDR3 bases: TGCGCCAGCAGCTTAGTCGCCTCGGGACAGGCTGCCGGAAACACCATATATTTT. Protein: CASSLVASGQAAGNTIYF.

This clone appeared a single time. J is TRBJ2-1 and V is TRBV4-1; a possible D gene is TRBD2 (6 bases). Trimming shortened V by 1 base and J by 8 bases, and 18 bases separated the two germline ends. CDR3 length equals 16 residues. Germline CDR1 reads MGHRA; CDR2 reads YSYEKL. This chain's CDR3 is CASSQGRAGGIDEQFF. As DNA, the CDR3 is TGCGCCAGCAGCCAAGGGAGGGCCGGGGGTATAGATGAGCAGTTCTTC.

The CDR3 DNA sequence: TGTGCCTGGATGACGGGGACATACGTAACTGAAGCTTTCTTT. Its protein is CAWMTGTYVTEAFF. The chain links TRBV30 to TRBJ1-1; the D gene is possibly TRBD1 (6 bases). This CDR3 comprises 14 residues. The V and J ends lost 4 bases and 5 bases respectively, with 17 bases between them. Germline values: CDR1 GTSNPN, CDR2 SVGIG (reference sequence).